Listed below are T cell receptor beta chains from one sample, sequenced in a study of identical twins. MiXCR was run by TCRdb on the 5' RACE reads, yielding one entry per CDR3 protein. The table lists over 200,000 distinct CDR3 sequences, roughly a tenth of them singletons. Source material: memory T cells sorted from blood. These TCRs come from a man aged 50 to 59 in good health. CDR3s include the opening cysteine and the closing phenylalanine or tryptophan. The order of the fields is J gene, clone size, V gene, D gene, CDR3 DNA, CDR3 protein. D genes are given only for firm matches. A clone size is listed for some rows: how often the clone was seen (once, few, many), or a class if it is expanded.

>TRBJ2-3|many|TRBV9|-
TGTGCCAGCAGCGTAGGAGGGGGGAGCACAGATACGCAGTATTTT
CASSVGGGSTDTQYF
>TRBJ2-7|-|TRBV19|TRBD2
TGTGCCAGTAGTATCGGGTCGGCGGGAGTGAACCACGAGCAGTACTTC
CASSIGSAGVNHEQYF
>TRBJ1-4|few|TRBV28|TRBD1
TGTGCCAGCAGGCCCAAAACAGGGGGCGGTGAAAAACTGTTTTTT
CASRPKTGGGEKLFF
>TRBJ1-1|-|TRBV7-2|TRBD1
TGTGCCAGCAGCTCACAGAAAGGACAGGGGATGGCTTTCTTT
CASSSQKGQGMAFF
>TRBJ2-3|many|TRBV28|-
TGTGCCAGCAGGGGACTTATTCGCACAGATACGCAGTATTTT
CASRGLIRTDTQYF
>TRBJ2-7|-|TRBV20-1|-
TGCAGCCCCCGGGGTGAAGTCGACGAGCAGTACTTC
CSPRGEVDEQYF
>TRBJ1-3|many|TRBV4-3|-
TGCGCCAGCAGCCAAGGGGCTGGAAACACCATATATTTT
CASSQGAGNTIYF
>TRBJ2-7|few|TRBV11-1|TRBD2
TGTGCCAGCAGTATGGTGCTAGCGGGAGCCTACGAGCAGTACTTC
CASSMVLAGAYEQYF
>TRBJ2-5|few|TRBV20-1|-
TGCAGTGCTACAAACCGCGGCAGGGGTCATAACCAAGAGACCCAGTACTTC
CSATNRGRGHNQETQYF
>TRBJ2-2|-|TRBV27|-
TGTGCCAGCACGGCCGGGGAGCTGTTTTTT
CASTAGELFF
>TRBJ2-4|many|TRBV15|TRBD1
TGTGCCACCAGCAGGCCCTCCGGGACAGACAAAAACATTCAGTACTTC
CATSRPSGTDKNIQYF
>TRBJ2-1|many|TRBV14|TRBD2
TGTGCCAGCAGCCAATGGGCTAGCGGGAGTAAGGATGAGCAGTTCTTC
CASSQWASGSKDEQFF
>TRBJ1-6|few|TRBV30|-
TGTGCCTGGAGCTGGGACGTCGGGGGTGGTTCACCCCTCCACTTT
CAWSWDVGGGSPLHF
>TRBJ2-5|many|TRBV29-1|-
TGCAGCACCAGGAGGTTCCAAGAGACCCAGTACTTC
CSTRRFQETQYF
>TRBJ2-7|-|TRBV12-3/TRBV12-4|-
TGTGCCAGCAGTTTACAAGATACCGTCCACGAGCAGTACTTC
CASSLQDTVHEQYF
>TRBJ2-7|-|TRBV7-2|-
TGTGCCAGCAGGCAACCCGGAGTCGGAACCTACGAGCAGTACTTC
CASRQPGVGTYEQYF
>TRBJ2-5|few|TRBV30|TRBD2
TGTGCCTGGAGTGTACGCGGGAGAGAGACCCAGTACTTC
CAWSVRGRETQYF
>TRBJ2-1|few|TRBV25-1|TRBD2
TGTGCCAGCACCGACTGGGGACTAGCGGGAGGGCCTCAGGGGATAAGCTACAATGAGCAGTTCTTC
CASTDWGLAGGPQGISYNEQFF
>TRBJ2-3|-|TRBV11-2|-
TGTGCCAGCAGCCCAAGACAGCGCACAGATACGCAGTATTTT
CASSPRQRTDTQYF
>TRBJ2-1|-|TRBV21-1|-
TGTGCCAGCAGCAAAACTACAGGGAAAGGTAATGAGCAGTTCTTC
CASSKTTGKGNEQFF
>TRBJ1-5|few|TRBV6-1|-
TGTGCCAGCAGTCGGGGAAGGGGAATGGGTCAGCCCCAGCATTTT
CASSRGRGMGQPQHF
>TRBJ2-7|-|TRBV6-1|TRBD1
TGTGCCAGCATTCAAGTGGACAGGGGTTACAAGCAGTACTTC
CASIQVDRGYKQYF
>TRBJ2-5|-|TRBV6-1|-
TGTGCCACCTCGGGATCGCCGCTAGAGACCCAGTACTTC
CATSGSPLETQYF
>TRBJ1-5|many|TRBV20-1|-
TGCAGTGCCGAAATCGGACGAGATTGGGCCCTCCAGCCCCAGCATTTT
CSAEIGRDWALQPQHF
>TRBJ2-1|many|TRBV4-3|-
TGCGCCAGCAGCCAAGGTTTGGGCCCTCTTTCGGAGCAGTTCTTC
CASSQGLGPLSEQFF
>TRBJ2-7|-|TRBV4-2|-
TGTGCCAGCAGCCAAGAAAGGCAAGCGGGCTACGAGCAGTACTTC
CASSQERQAGYEQYF
>TRBJ2-7|many|TRBV5-6|TRBD1
TGTGCCAGCAGCTTGAGGGTCAGGGGGCCCTACGAGCAGTACTTC
CASSLRVRGPYEQYF
>TRBJ2-3|-|TRBV20-1|TRBD2
TGCAGTGCTACCAGGGGCGGGGGGGCCAAGGATACGCAGTATTTT
CSATRGGGAKDTQYF
>TRBJ2-7|-|TRBV4-1|-
TGCGCCAGCAGCCAAGCCCTCAGGGTCGAGCAGTACTTC
CASSQALRVEQYF
>TRBJ2-3|few|TRBV29-1|TRBD1
TGCAGCGTTGGAAGGGGGACAGGGGGTTTGGATACGCAGTATTTT
CSVGRGTGGLDTQYF
>TRBJ1-4|-|TRBV20-1|-
TGCAGTGCTATAGGGGGTTCAGAAAAACTGTTTTTT
CSAIGGSEKLFF
>TRBJ2-1|many|TRBV12-3/TRBV12-4|TRBD1
TGTGCCAGCAGGCACGCAGGGGGTTACGAGCAGTTCTTC
CASRHAGGYEQFF
>TRBJ2-1|many|TRBV12-3/TRBV12-4|-
TGTGCCAGCAGTCCCCCAGCCGTATACTCCTACAATGAGCAGTTCTTC
CASSPPAVYSYNEQFF
>TRBJ2-7|many|TRBV6-5|-
TGTGCCAGCAGTTACTCGGACAGTTACTACGAGCAGTACTTC
CASSYSDSYYEQYF
>TRBJ2-1|-|TRBV2|-
TGTGCCAGCAACCCGTCGGGACAAGGTGATGAGCAGTTCTTC
CASNPSGQGDEQFF
>TRBJ1-5|-|TRBV28|TRBD1
TGTGCCAGCATCTACAGGGGGCGGAAAGTTCCAATCAGTCAGCCCCAGCATTTT
CASIYRGRKVPISQPQHF
>TRBJ2-5|few|TRBV20-1|-
TGCAGTGCTAGAGATGGGCCTGTAACCCTGGGGACCCAGTACTTC
CSARDGPVTLGTQYF
>TRBJ2-5|-|TRBV25-1|-
TGTGCCAGCAGTAAGGACAGCCGTGGGGAGACCCAGTACTTC
CASSKDSRGETQYF
>TRBJ1-2|few|TRBV9|-
TGTGCCAGCACCGGCGAAGGTTGGCCCGATGGCTACACCTTC
CASTGEGWPDGYTF
>TRBJ2-7|-|TRBV12-3/TRBV12-4|TRBD2
TGTGCCAGCAGCCCTCGGACTAGCGGGTACGACGAGCAGTACTTC
CASSPRTSGYDEQYF